A selection of T cell receptor beta chains follows, all from one sample in a study of T-cell memory formation after mild COVID-19. In TCRdb, the 5' RACE reads were re-called with MiXCR into one record per CDR3 protein. Here the sample spans approximately 400,000 distinct CDR3 sequences, around 24% being singletons. Sequencing used PBMCs or a T cell subset sorted from them (not recorded which). Receptors were obtained from an adult woman who had mild COVID-19 (a few samples of this study predate the infection). Cell type and time point are not known. The CDR3 runs from the conserved cysteine through the conserved F or W. Fields, in order: D gene, clone size, J gene, V gene, CDR3 DNA, CDR3 protein. The D gene is left open where the match is weak. Expanded clones get a size class; other rows say once, few or many, or leave the size out.

>TRBD1|few|TRBJ2-5|TRBV12-3/TRBV12-4
TGTGCCAGCAGTTCCTCCGGGACAGGGGTTGGTGAGACCCAGTACTTC
CASSSSGTGVGETQYF
>NA|NA|TRBJ2-5|TRBV11-2
TGTGCCAGCAGCCCGGACCTATCCTTCCAGGGTCCCGGAGAGACCCAGTACTTC
CASSPDLSFQGPGETQYF
>NA|few|TRBJ2-7|TRBV2
TGTGCCAGCAGGACTTCCTACGAGCAGTACTTC
CASRTSYEQYF
>NA|few|TRBJ2-3|TRBV9
TGTGCCAGCAGCGTAGCCCCCACTAGGTTTGGCACAGATACGCAGTATTTT
CASSVAPTRFGTDTQYF
>NA|NA|TRBJ2-7|TRBV24-1
TGTGCCACCAGTGATTTTAGGGCCCGGGAGCAGTACTTC
CATSDFRAREQYF
>NA|NA|TRBJ2-7|TRBV9
TGTGCCAGCAGCAAACTAGGTTCCTACGAGCAGTACTTC
CASSKLGSYEQYF
>TRBD2|few|TRBJ2-4|TRBV4-3
TGCGCCAGCAGCCAAGATACCAGCGGGGGCTTCAAAAACATTCAGTACTTC
CASSQDTSGGFKNIQYF
>TRBD2|few|TRBJ2-1|TRBV29-1
TGCAGCGTTGTTTGGTCTAGCGGGAGCCTCGATGAGCAGTTCTTC
CSVVWSSGSLDEQFF
>NA|NA|TRBJ1-2|TRBV7-2
TGTGCCAGCAGCTTAGAAGCCCTAGGGTATGGCTACACCTTC
CASSLEALGYGYTF
>NA|NA|TRBJ2-3|TRBV11-2
TGTGCCAGCAGCACCCGACTAGCAGATACGCAGTATTTT
CASSTRLADTQYF
>NA|NA|TRBJ1-2|TRBV12-3/TRBV12-4
TGTGCCAGCAGTCTCTACCGGACTGGGCAAGGCTATGGCTACACCTTC
CASSLYRTGQGYGYTF
>NA|NA|TRBJ2-7|TRBV6-5
TGTGCCAGCAGTTACAGGGCCGTGTACGAGCAGTACTTC
CASSYRAVYEQYF
>NA|NA|TRBJ2-1|TRBV20-1
TGCAGGGCAGGGGCGGGGAGTAGCAATGAGCAGTTCTTC
CRAGAGSSNEQFF
>TRBD1|NA|TRBJ2-2|TRBV5-1
TGCGCCAGCAGCAGACCGGGACAGGGTAAAGCCGGGGAGCTGTTTTTT
CASSRPGQGKAGELFF
>NA|few|TRBJ2-7|TRBV7-9
TGTGCCAGCAGCCCCCGGGGCGAGTCCTACGAGCAGTACTTC
CASSPRGESYEQYF
>NA|few|TRBJ2-1|TRBV29-1
TGCAGCGTTGTTGGGGGGAAAGACAATGAGCAGTTCTTC
CSVVGGKDNEQFF
>TRBD1|few|TRBJ2-1|TRBV25-1
TGTGCCAGCAGCCGCTTGGCAGGGGGATGGTACAATGAGCAGTTCTTC
CASSRLAGGWYNEQFF
>TRBD2|few|TRBJ2-1|TRBV6-6
TGTGCCAGCGGACAGACTAGCGGGACTCATGAGCAGTTCTTC
CASGQTSGTHEQFF
>NA|NA|TRBJ2-5|TRBV5-6
TGTGCCAGCAGCTTCGCCCCGGCCGGGTCCCAAGAGACCCAGTACTTC
CASSFAPAGSQETQYF
>NA|NA|TRBJ1-3|TRBV25-1
TGTGCCAGCAGTGAATTTGGAGGGCACGGGAACACCATATATTTT
CASSEFGGHGNTIYF
>TRBD1|many|TRBJ2-7|TRBV7-9
TGTGCCAGCAGAACCACAGGGGTCTACGAGCAGTACTTC
CASRTTGVYEQYF
>NA|few|TRBJ2-2|TRBV7-3
TGTGCCAGCAGCTCTTCGGCGGCACGGGCCGGGGAGCTGTTTTTT
CASSSSAARAGELFF
>NA|NA|TRBJ2-7|TRBV5-6
TGTGCCAGCAGTATGCCATCCGGCTACGAGCAGTACTTC
CASSMPSGYEQYF
>TRBD2|few|TRBJ2-1|TRBV24-1
TGTGCCACCAGTGGGGCAGGGGGTCTAGCGGGAGTGGTTGAGCAGTTCTTC
CATSGAGGLAGVVEQFF
>NA|NA|TRBJ2-7|TRBV29-1
TGCAGCGTGGTTACCTCAGGGGACGAGCAGTACTTC
CSVVTSGDEQYF
>NA|NA|TRBJ2-2|TRBV7-3
TGTGCCAGCAGCTTAGCGGTTTTAGGAACCGGGGAGCTGTTTTTT
CASSLAVLGTGELFF
>TRBD1|few|TRBJ1-6|TRBV3-1
TGTGCCAGCAGCGCCCGGACAGGGTCTAATTCACCCCTCCACTTT
CASSARTGSNSPLHF
>TRBD2|NA|TRBJ2-3|TRBV20-1
TGCAGTGCTGGGGGCGGGGGGGCAGATACGCAGTATTTT
CSAGGGGADTQYF
>NA|NA|TRBJ2-2|TRBV5-1
TGCGCCAGCAGCCCCGGGATGGTGACGAACACCGGGGAGCTGTTTTTT
CASSPGMVTNTGELFF
>NA|NA|TRBJ2-7|TRBV3-1
TGTGCCAGCAGAGCTGCTAGCGCATTCACCTACGAGCAGTACTTC
CASRAASAFTYEQYF